This T cell receptor (beta chain) was captured in a study of T cells in Graves' hyperthyroidism and ophthalmopathy. Study results and caveats: Separation of ophthalmopathy from stable hyperthyroidism was achieved by a 13 V-J model.

V lost 4 bases and J lost 2; bases outside the gene matches: 11. Germline V gives CDR1 SGHRS, CDR2 YFSETQ. The length of the CDR3 is 17 residues. Diagnosis rested on symptoms, serum thyroxine and TRAb, thyroid ultrasound, and orbital computed tomography. Amplification yielded TCR beta CDR3 regions, with RNA transcripts as the source. An initial round of RT-PCR targeting the TCR CDR3 relied on the HTBI primer set. TCRdb fed the multiplex PCR reads into MiXCR, producing one record per CDR3 protein. The table includes hundreds of thousands of distinct CDR3 sequences, 45% detected once. This clonotype was counted only a few times. Its antigen is as yet unknown.

The V and J genes are TRBV5-1 and TRBJ2-5, with 10 bases matching TRBD1. Material: peripheral blood or thyroid tissue (not recorded which). The clonotype was recovered from an adult man with Graves' disease, either hyperthyroidism or ophthalmopathy (not recorded which). The CDR3 loop is CASSGNRGQGNQETQYF. The DNA of the CDR3 is TGCGCCAGCAGCGGCAACAGGGGACAGGGGAATCAAGAGACCCAGTACTTC.